A single sample is the source of the 2 T cell receptor beta chains below, sequenced in a study of T cell responses to AZD1222 COVID-19 vaccine. Produced via immunoSEQ multiplex PCR; TCRdb's table is partial and in-frame only. The data hold 150,000 to 200,000 clones, with just over 90% observed a single time. The sequencing here drew on peripheral blood, taken 28 days after the second AZD1222 dose. These TCRs come from an adult who received the AZD1222 COVID-19 vaccine.

The chain couples TRBV21-1 to TRBJ1-5. TRBV21-1 counts as a pseudogene. The CDR3 contains 14 residues. CDR3 sequence (DNA): TGTGCCAGCAGCAATGAGGTGGAAGGTCAGCCCCAGCATTTT. It translates to CASSNEVEGQPQHF.

V and J are TRBV5-1 and TRBJ2-3, with TRBD2 matching 10 bases. The CDR3 loop spans 16 amino acids. J was trimmed by 3 bases and V by 3 bases; bases with no gene match: 7. Germline CDR1 is SGHRS and CDR2 is YFSETQ. CDR3 coding DNA: TGCGCCAGCAGCTCTGGAGCGGGAGGGATTACAGATACGCAGTATTTT. Amino acid sequence: CASSSGAGGITDTQYF. Together with reference TRBV5-1 and TRBJ2-3, the CDR3 gives the full variable domain: KAGVTQTPRYLIKTRGQQVTLSCSPISGHRSVSWYQQTPGQGLQFLFEYFSETQRNKGNFPGRFSGRQFSNSRSEMNVSTLELGDSALYLCASSSGAGGITDTQYFGPGTRLTVL.